This T cell receptor (beta chain) appears in the sequencing data of a study of human T cells and chemical hapten exposure. CDR1 and CDR2 from the germline V gene are SEHNR and FQNEAQ (reference sequence). V shed 5 bases and J shed 0 bases, with 12 bases lying between them. The CDR3 covers 15 residues. This clonotype showed up many times. As to time point: patch test 3, about 24 weeks after DPC sensitization. Noted treatment: therapeutic diphenylcyclopropenone sensitization with weekly scalp DPC. TCRdb re-called the RACE reads through MiXCR, storing one row per CDR3 protein. The repertoire includes some 84,000 distinct CDR3 sequences, roughly 10% of them detected once, and roughly 3.7% sits in the top ten.

The sequence was obtained from a woman aged 50 to 65 with alopecia areata. Some clones in this sample may be carry-over from other donors' samples. The sequenced sample was whole blood, obtained in connection with sensitization to the hapten diphenylcyclopropenone (DPC). This chain uses TRBV7-9 with TRBJ2-3; the D is unclear. The chain's CDR3 is CASSALDSSTDTQYF. CDR3 in DNA: TGTGCCAGCAGCGCCTTAGATTCTAGCACAGATACGCAGTATTTT.